Each of the 27 T cell receptor beta chains below was sequenced from the same sample in a study of early T cells in non-severe SARS-CoV-2 infection. MiXCR, run by TCRdb on the 5' RACE reads, gives a single entry per CDR3 protein. The top ten hold under 15% of the sample, which has 55,000 to 80,000 distinct CDR3 sequences, approximately 9.2% seen once. Source: whole blood, taken at baseline. These TCRs come from an adult who was a healthcare worker with PCR-confirmed SARS-CoV-2 infection or an uninfected control (not recorded which).

This clonotype appeared a few times. The chain joins TRBV2 to TRBJ2-5; D is unresolved. The length of the CDR3 is 14 residues. CDR1 is SNHLY, CDR2 FYNNEI, per germline. Trimming took off 8 bases at V and 1 base at J, with 14 bases between the two ends. The CDR3 DNA follows: TGTGCCAGCTCTAAATCGACACCCCAAGAGACCCAGTACTTC. This sequence encodes CASSKSTPQETQYF.

V is TRBV6-2 or TRBV6-3 and J is TRBJ2-1; TRBD2 might be the D (5 bases). This CDR3 region has 13 residues. Germline V gene lookup returns CDR1 MNHEY and CDR2 SVGEGT. V was cut by 8 bases and J by 6 bases, with 14 bases left in between. As DNA, the CDR3 is TGTGCCAGCCTCCTCGGAGGAGGCAATGAGCAGTTCTTC. Its translation is CASLLGGGNEQFF.

This clonotype was found many times. This chain connects TRBV12-3 or TRBV12-4 to TRBJ1-5, with 7 nucleotides matching TRBD1. V trimming: 6 bases; J trimming: 2 bases; junction bases outside the gene matches: 4. This CDR3 region has 14 residues. This chain's CDR3 is CASSTGTGNQPQHF. The CDR3 region has the DNA TGTGCCAGCAGCACCGGGACAGGCAATCAGCCCCAGCATTTT.

This clonotype was seen more than once but under ten times. The chain is built from TRBV5-1 and TRBJ1-1, with D possibly matching TRBD1 (6 bases). Germline CDR1 and CDR2: SGHRS and YFSETQ. V was cut by 0 bases and J by 11 bases, with 14 bases left in between. This CDR3 spans 13 amino acids. CDR3 nucleotide sequence: TGCGCCAGCAGCTTGGAGGGGGATACCGTGGCTTTCTTT. This codes for CASSLEGDTVAFF.

The chain carries TRBV10-3 and TRBJ2-3; 9 nucleotides line up with TRBD2. Germline V gene lookup returns CDR1 ENHRY and CDR2 SYGVKD. The V and J ends lost 0 bases and 0 bases, in that order; junction bases with no gene match: 7. The CDR3 is 18 residues long. Here the CDR3 reads CAISESSGSGGSTDTQYF. The DNA for the CDR3 is TGTGCCATCAGTGAGTCGAGTGGTAGCGGGGGAAGCACAGATACGCAGTATTTT.

The table lists this clonotype with a few counts. The chain is built from TRBV28 and TRBJ1-4; tentative D call: TRBD1 (6 bases). Germline CDR1 MDHEN, CDR2 SYDVKM. This CDR3 spans 14 amino acids. The V end lost 3 bases, the J end lost 7 bases, and 12 bases lay between the germline ends. The CDR3 loop is CASSFPGAGEKLFF. The DNA for the CDR3 is TGTGCCAGCAGTTTCCCAGGGGCGGGTGAAAAACTGTTTTTT.

This clonotype has a count of ten or more. The rearrangement links TRBV11-2 to TRBJ2-1, with 12 bases lining up with TRBD2. V trimming: 5 bases; J trimming: 8 bases; junction bases outside the gene matches: 13. Germline CDR1 is SGHAT and CDR2 is FQNNGV. The CDR3 totals 17 residues. The DNA for the CDR3 is TGTGCCAGCAGCCTATCTAGCGGGAGGGTATACGGGGATGAGCAGTTCTTC. Translated, it gives CASSLSSGRVYGDEQFF.

The V and J genes are TRBV7-9 and TRBJ2-5, with D possibly matching TRBD2 (5 bases). Germline V gene lookup returns CDR1 SEHNR and CDR2 FQNEAQ (reference sequence). Trimming removed 3 bases at V and 2 bases at J, with 16 bases between. The CDR3 loop spans 16 amino acids. The CDR3 region is CASSFGVSGGQETQYF. The CDR3 nucleotides read TGTGCCAGCAGCTTTGGGGTCTCGGGCGGGCAAGAGACCCAGTACTTC.

This clonotype was observed a few times. The genes are TRBV6-5 and TRBJ1-2, with D tentatively TRBD1 (6 bases). Germline V gene lookup returns CDR1 MNHEY and CDR2 SVGAGI. This CDR3 comprises 13 residues. Trimming removed 5 bases at V and 4 bases at J, with 11 bases between. CDR3 bases: TGTGCCAGCAGTGACGGGGGCGTCTATGGCTACACCTTC. Its protein product is CASSDGGVYGYTF.

This clonotype was recorded many times. This chain uses TRBV7-9 with TRBJ1-1; perhaps TRBD1 as D (5 bases). CDR1 is SEHNR, CDR2 FQNEAQ, per germline (reference sequence). The CDR3 spans 15 residues. The V and J ends lost 4 bases and 3 bases respectively, with 15 bases between them. CDR3 loop: CASSSSGLGDTEAFF. The CDR3 DNA is TGTGCCAGCAGCTCGTCAGGGCTGGGGGACACTGAAGCTTTCTTT.

A note on this clonotype: Compared with germline, one end of the junction differs, possibly owing to a read error. The chain couples TRBV7-7 to TRBJ2-1, with a weak D call TRBD2 (6 bases). The germline V gene has CDR1 SSHAT and CDR2 FNYEAQ (reference sequence). The length of the CDR3 is 14 residues. The CDR3 loop is CASSFRSQRDEQFF. CDR3 nucleotides: TGTGCTAGCAGCTTTAGATCTCAGCGGGATGAGCAGTTCTTC.

The V and J genes are TRBV18 and TRBJ2-2; D gene unclear. Germline V lookup: CDR1 KGHSH, CDR2 LQKENI. This CDR3 has 11 amino acids. V lost 6 bases and J lost 7, with 6 bases in between. This CDR3 is CASSRGGELFF. For the CDR3, the DNA is TGTGCCAGCTCCCGAGGCGGGGAGCTGTTTTTT.

This clonotype was recorded at least ten times. The J gene is TRBJ2-6, the V gene TRBV12-3 or TRBV12-4, with D perhaps TRBD1 (5 bases). The CDR3 contains 17 residues. The ends were cut back, 1 base at V and 0 bases at J, with 10 bases in the middle. The CDR3 DNA reads TGTGCCAGCAGTTTAGTCCAGGGATTCTCTGGGGCCAACGTCCTGACTTTC. Translation: CASSLVQGFSGANVLTF.

This clonotype was picked up many times. This chain joins TRBV7-8 and TRBJ2-3; 7 positions agree with TRBD2. Trimming took 5 bases from V and 3 from J; bases not matched to a gene: 5. Looked up from germline, CDR1 is SGHVS and CDR2 is FQNEAQ. The length of the CDR3 is 14 residues. This chain's CDR3 is CASSPVSGTDTQYF. CDR3 nucleotide sequence: TGTGCCAGCAGCCCGGTTAGCGGGACAGATACGCAGTATTTT.

The rearrangement links TRBV29-1 to TRBJ2-2, with 7 bases fitting TRBD1. The CDR3 loop spans 13 amino acids. The junction had 3 bases not matched to a gene; V was cut back by 4 bases and J by 4 bases. Germline CDR1 reads SQVTM; CDR2 reads ANQGSEA. In nucleotides, the CDR3 is TGCAGCGTTGTAAGGGGGCTCACCGGGGAGCTGTTTTTT. Residues: CSVVRGLTGELFF.

The table lists this clonotype with a few counts. One junction end does not reproduce the germline sequence, and a read error may be involved. The chain couples TRBV10-3 to TRBJ1-2; TRBD1 matches 7 bases. Germline CDR1 is ENHRY and CDR2 is SYGVKD. The CDR3 spans 10 residues. Here the CDR3 reads CAIRETGIIF. CDR3 nucleotides: TGTGCCATCAGAGAGACAGGGATCATCTTC.

This clonotype appeared a few times. The rearrangement uses TRBV9 and TRBJ2-2; tentatively, D is TRBD2 (6 bases). The V end lost 4 bases, the J end lost 3 bases, and 10 bases lay between the germline ends. Germline V gene lookup returns CDR1 SGDLS and CDR2 YYNGEE. This CDR3 contains 14 residues. DNA of the CDR3: TGTGCCAGCAGCAGGGAGGTGGACACCGGGGAGCTGTTTTTT. Its protein is CASSREVDTGELFF.

The gene calls are TRBV20-1 and TRBJ2-1; TRBD2 matches 14 bases. From germline, CDR1 is DFQATT and CDR2 SNEGSKA (reference sequence). J lost 7 bases, V lost 0 bases, and 14 bases had no gene match. The CDR3 spans 19 residues. The CDR3 DNA follows: TGCAGTGCTAGAGACCCGAGACTAGCGGGAGGGCATTTTGGGAATGAGCAGTTCTTC. Translation: CSARDPRLAGGHFGNEQFF.

This clonotype has just a few counts. J is TRBJ2-3 and V is TRBV6-6; 7 bases match TRBD2. V shed 6 bases, J shed 0 bases, and the junction held 6 bases outside the gene matches. Germline V gene lookup returns CDR1 MNHNY and CDR2 SVGAGI (reference sequence). The CDR3 has 15 residues. This CDR3 reads CASSLSGFSTDTQYF. The DNA for the CDR3 is TGTGCCAGCAGCCTTAGCGGGTTTAGCACAGATACGCAGTATTTT.

This clonotype appeared a few times. CDR3 DNA sequence: TGTGCCAGCAGGAGCTCCGGGACAGGGGACGAGCAGTACTTC. This codes for CASRSSGTGDEQYF. The chain links TRBV11-2 to TRBJ2-7, with TRBD1 matching 10 bases. The CDR3 contains 14 residues. After removal of 6 bases from V and 5 bases from J, the junction contained 7 bases not matched to a gene. Germline V lookup: CDR1 SGHAT, CDR2 FQNNGV. The full variable domain, in which reference TRBV11-2 and TRBJ2-7 provide the parts outside the CDR3, is EAGVAQSPRYKIIEKRQSVAFWCNPISGHATLYWYQQILGQGPKLLIQFQNNGVVDDSQLPKDRFSAERLKGVDSTLKIQPAKLEDSAVYLCASRSSGTGDEQYFGPGTRLTVT.

The rearrangement uses TRBV11-2 and TRBJ2-7; D is possibly TRBD1 (6 bases). Per the germline V gene, CDR1 is SGHAT and CDR2 is FQNNGV. Deletions cut 5 bases from V and 7 bases from J, with 15 bases between. This CDR3 is built from 13 residues. The CDR3 DNA reads as TGTGCCAGCAGCACCCAGACAGGCCAAGAGCAGTACTTC. It is translated as CASSTQTGQEQYF.

This clonotype was seen at least ten times. CDR3 DNA: TGTGCCAGCAGCCAGCGGAGTCAAGAGACCCAGTACTTC. It is translated as CASSQRSQETQYF. The chain links TRBV7-6 to TRBJ2-5; perhaps TRBD2 as D (5 bases). Germline V gene sequence: CDR1 SGHVS, CDR2 FNYEAQ. V gave up 5 bases and J gave up 2 bases, with 9 bases separating them. There are 13 residues in the CDR3.

The sample holds many counts of this clonotype. This chain uses TRBV20-1 with TRBJ2-4, with a tentative D call TRBD2 (5 bases). CDR3 length equals 14 residues. V was clipped by 4 bases and J by 0 bases, with 10 bases between them. In germline, CDR1 is DFQATT, CDR2 SNEGSKA (reference sequence). CDR3 residues: CSAMWELAKNIQYF. As DNA, the CDR3 is TGCAGTGCTATGTGGGAGCTAGCCAAAAACATTCAGTACTTC.

There are a few counts of this clonotype. This rearrangement joins TRBV4-2 to TRBJ1-5; D gene unclear. Germline V gene data show CDR1 as LGHNA and CDR2 as YNFKEQ. CDR3 length: 14 amino acids. Trimming took off 2 bases at V and 4 bases at J, with 9 bases between the two ends. The CDR3 loop reads CASSQRQINQPQHF. The CDR3 nucleotides are TGTGCCAGCAGCCAACGCCAGATTAATCAGCCCCAGCATTTT.

The chain joins TRBV5-1 to TRBJ2-1; D unresolved. The CDR3 has 13 amino acids. With 4 bases removed from V and 2 bases from J, the gap between germline ends came to 7 bases. The germline V gene encodes CDR1 SGHRS and CDR2 YFSETQ. For the CDR3, the DNA is TGCGCCAGCAGCCAAAACCCCTACAATGAGCAGTTCTTC. It codes for CASSQNPYNEQFF.

This clonotype came up many times. The rearrangement links TRBV3-1 to TRBJ2-7; 9 nucleotides line up with TRBD1. Germline-derived CDR1 and CDR2 are LGHDT and YNNKEL (reference sequence). CDR3 length: 15 residues. V was clipped by 0 bases and J by 5 bases; unmatched bases: 5. This chain's CDR3 is CASSQDRTGAHEQYF. DNA for the CDR3: TGTGCCAGCAGCCAAGATCGGACAGGGGCCCACGAGCAGTACTTC.

This clonotype was counted only a few times. The chain links TRBV6-1 to TRBJ2-3; 7 nucleotides agree with TRBD1. The germline V gene encodes CDR1 MNHNS and CDR2 SASEGT. This CDR3 contains 17 residues. The V segment lost 2 bases and the J segment 0 bases; nucleotides outside the gene matches: 8. In DNA, the CDR3 is TGTGCCAGCAGTGAATTAGGGCGAGGGGGCAGCACAGATACGCAGTATTTT. Its translation is CASSELGRGGSTDTQYF.